The 20 T cell receptor beta chains listed next were all sequenced from one sample in a study of shared clonotypes between healthy human individuals. TCRdb's copy holds only in-frame clones and misses some; the assay was immunoSEQ multiplex PCR. The sample lists about 650,000 clones, about 95% occurring once. CD45RO negativity and positive selection for CCR7 defined naive CD8 cells, a population that excluded terminally differentiated effector memory CD45RA+ cells. Sequencing was done on a sample of naive CD8+ T cells sorted from blood. These TCRs come from a woman in her 30s in good health.

The chain couples TRBV6-1 to TRBJ2-7, with D possibly TRBD1 on 6 matching bases. Germline assignment: CDR1 MNHNS and CDR2 SASEGT. V shed 3 bases and J shed 5 bases, with 11 bases lying between them. CDR3 size: 13 residues. In DNA, the CDR3 is TGTGCCAGCAGTGAGGGGGCGATCGACGAGCAGTACTTC. Residues: CASSEGAIDEQYF.

This chain links TRBV28 with TRBJ2-5; 7 bases align to TRBD2. This CDR3 is built from 14 residues. CDR1 and CDR2 (germline): MDHEN, SYDVKM. Trimming took 8 bases from V and 7 from J; bases not matched to a gene: 13. The CDR3 sequence: CASENGAGRGTQYF. CDR3 coding DNA: TGTGCCAGCGAAAACGGAGCGGGGAGGGGGACCCAGTACTTC.

This rearrangement joins TRBV7-9 to TRBJ2-5; D call uncertain. V was clipped by 8 bases and J by 2 bases, with 9 bases between them. The CDR3 length is 12 residues. CDR1 is SEHNR, CDR2 FQNEAQ, per germline (reference sequence). The DNA of the CDR3 is TGTGCCAGCGCTGGGGAACAAGAGACCCAGTACTTC. Protein sequence: CASAGEQETQYF. Supplemented by reference TRBV7-9 and TRBJ2-5, the full variable domain reads DTGVSQNPRHKITKRGQNVTFRCDPISEHNRLYWYRQTLGQGPEFLTYFQNEAQLEKSRLLSDRFSAERPKGSFSTLEIQRTEQGDSAMYLCASAGEQETQYFGPGTRLLVL.

This clone appeared a few times. The chain combines TRBV4-2 with TRBJ2-7; TRBD2 is a possible D gene (5 bases). The ends were cut back, 4 bases at V and 0 bases at J, with 13 bases in the middle. This CDR3 has 15 amino acids. From germline, CDR1 is LGHNA and CDR2 YNFKEQ. The CDR3 sequence: CASSPSGSSSYEQYF. CDR3 nucleotides: TGTGCCAGCAGCCCGAGCGGCAGTAGCTCCTACGAGCAGTACTTC.

This chain joins TRBV27 and TRBJ2-5; D gene ambiguous. The J call may be faulty, since TRBJ2-7 better matches the DNA end. Germline CDR1 MNHEY, CDR2 SMNVEV (reference sequence). CDR3 length: 14 residues. CDR3 in DNA: TGTGCCAGCAGTTCTCTGACAACCTCCTACGAGCAGTACTTC. Protein sequence: CASSSLTTSYEQYF.

This chain links TRBV2 with TRBJ1-1, with no clear D. The V end lost 7 bases, the J end lost 3 bases, and 12 bases lay between the germline ends. This CDR3 has 13 amino acids. Germline V lookup: CDR1 SNHLY, CDR2 FYNNEI. The CDR3 is CASIEAGYTEAFF. The CDR3 DNA follows: TGTGCCAGCATTGAGGCGGGATACACTGAAGCTTTCTTT. Drawing the rest from reference TRBV2 and TRBJ1-1, the complete variable domain is EPEVTQTPSHQVTQMGQEVILRCVPISNHLYFYWYRQILGQKVEFLVSFYNNEISEKSEIFDDQFSVERPDGSNFTLKIRSTKLEDSAMYFCASIEAGYTEAFFGQGTRLTVV.

The gene calls are TRBV14 and TRBJ1-5; D ambiguous. Trimming took 5 bases from V and 6 from J, leaving 14 bases between them. CDR1 is SGHDN, CDR2 FVKESK, per germline. CDR3 size: 14 residues. CDR3 DNA: TGTGCCAGCAGCGAACTGGGCGTTAGTCAGCCCCAGCATTTT. This codes for CASSELGVSQPQHF.

The V and J genes are TRBV5-6 and TRBJ2-2; tentative D call: TRBD2 (5 bases). The CDR3 runs 16 residues. V shed 1 base and J shed 6 bases, with 16 bases lying between them. The V gene's germline CDR1 is SGHDT and CDR2 YYEEEE. The CDR3 loop is CASSLFGLAGPGELFF. CDR3 bases: TGTGCCAGCAGCTTGTTTGGGCTAGCCGGGCCCGGGGAGCTGTTTTTT.

V gene TRBV9 combines with J gene TRBJ2-7; tentatively, D is TRBD1 (5 bases). CDR3 size: 13 residues. The germline V gene encodes CDR1 SGDLS and CDR2 YYNGEE. The V end lost 4 bases, the J end lost 4 bases, and 12 bases lay between the germline ends. CDR3 sequence (DNA): TGTGCCAGCAGCCCACCCGCAGGGTACGAGCAGTACTTC. The encoded protein is CASSPPAGYEQYF.

This chain uses TRBV4-2 with TRBJ2-7, with 8 bases identical to TRBD2. Germline V gene sequence: CDR1 LGHNA, CDR2 YNFKEQ. This CDR3 is 18 amino acids long. The V gene end was trimmed by 0 bases and the J gene end by 0 bases; junction bases not matched to a gene: 10. CDR3 bases: TGTGCCAGCAGCCAAGAGGCCCTACTAGCGGAAAGCTCCTACGAGCAGTACTTC. Translating it yields CASSQEALLAESSYEQYF.

The chain joins TRBV28 to TRBJ2-3; TRBD1 aligns across 8 bases. Germline values: CDR1 MDHEN, CDR2 SYDVKM. This CDR3 contains 17 residues. Trimming cost V 6 bases and J 1 base; bases outside gene matches: 12. CDR3 protein: CASSPGTGDAGTDTQYF. The CDR3 nucleotides are TGTGCCAGCAGCCCCGGGACAGGCGACGCCGGCACAGATACGCAGTATTTT.

This clone was seen more than once but under ten times. V and J are TRBV27 and TRBJ2-3; D remains unclear. From germline, CDR1 is MNHEY and CDR2 SMNVEV (reference sequence). This CDR3 has 13 residues. Between the trimmed V and J ends, which lost 5 bases and 6 bases, there was a span of 12 bases. The CDR3 region is CASSPPAWDTQYF. In DNA form, the CDR3 reads TGTGCCAGCAGTCCACCGGCCTGGGATACGCAGTATTTT.

The chain recombines TRBV5-6 with TRBJ2-3; 8 nucleotides agree with TRBD2. The V gene's germline CDR1 is SGHDT and CDR2 YYEEEE. The trim removed 3 bases at V and 3 bases at J, leaving 9 bases unmatched. CDR3 length equals 16 residues. The CDR3 coding sequence is TGTGCCAGCAGCTGGGAGCGGGAGAGATTAACAGATACGCAGTATTTT. It is translated as CASSWERERLTDTQYF.

This clone appeared once. V and J are TRBV5-1 and TRBJ2-7; TRBD2 might be the D (6 bases). The CDR3 runs to 13 residues. Germline V lookup: CDR1 SGHRS, CDR2 YFSETQ. Trimming removed 0 bases from V and 7 bases from J, with 11 bases in between. CDR3 amino acids: CASSLEEGREQYF. The CDR3 coding sequence is TGCGCCAGCAGCTTGGAGGAGGGCCGGGAGCAGTACTTC.

CDR3 sequence reads: CASSSRAAEGRTEQFF. In nucleotides, the CDR3 is TGTGCCAGCAGTTCCCGGGCGGCGGAGGGGAGAACTGAGCAGTTCTTC. The rearrangement uses TRBV7-9 and TRBJ2-1, with D possibly being TRBD2 (6 bases). This CDR3 is 16 amino acids long. Trimming removed 6 bases from V and 9 bases from J, with 24 bases in between. Germline assignment: CDR1 SEHNR and CDR2 FQNEAQ (reference sequence). Filled out from reference TRBV7-9 and TRBJ2-1, the complete variable domain reads DTGVSQNPRHKITKRGQNVTFRCDPISEHNRLYWYRQTLGQGPEFLTYFQNEAQLEKSRLLSDRFSAERPKGSFSTLEIQRTEQGDSAMYLCASSSRAAEGRTEQFFGPGTRLTVL.

This clone was seen once. The same CDR3 arises from other DNA sequences in this sample as well. The chain combines TRBV5-1 with TRBJ1-5; weak D call: TRBD1 (5 bases). The CDR3 sequence is 16 residues long. Germline V lookup: CDR1 SGHRS, CDR2 YFSETQ. The germline V and J ends were trimmed by 0 bases and 0 bases, with 10 bases remaining between them. This chain's CDR3 is CASSLEGPYSNQPQHF. The CDR3 nucleotides are TGCGCCAGCAGCTTGGAGGGGCCTTATAGCAATCAGCCCCAGCATTTT. Combining the CDR3 with reference TRBV5-1 and TRBJ1-5 gives the whole variable domain KAGVTQTPRYLIKTRGQQVTLSCSPISGHRSVSWYQQTPGQGLQFLFEYFSETQRNKGNFPGRFSGRQFSNSRSEMNVSTLELGDSALYLCASSLEGPYSNQPQHFGDGTRLSIL.

A single count supports this clone. V and J are TRBV15 and TRBJ2-1, with D possibly being TRBD1 (5 bases). CDR1 LNHNV and CDR2 YYDKDF come from the germline V gene (reference sequence). This CDR3 comprises 16 residues. Trimming cost V 8 bases and J 0 bases, with 17 bases left between them. The CDR3 nucleotides are TGTGCCACCTCCCCGATGACAGAGAGCTCCTACAATGAGCAGTTCTTC. This translates into CATSPMTESSYNEQFF.

The chain has TRBV9 and TRBJ1-1; D may be TRBD1 (5 bases). The CDR3 is 13 amino acids. The V gene's germline CDR1 is SGDLS and CDR2 YYNGEE. V was trimmed by 4 bases and J by 4 bases, leaving 11 bases between them. CDR3 loop: CASSSQGGTEAFF. The CDR3, as DNA: TGTGCCAGCAGCTCGCAGGGTGGCACTGAAGCTTTCTTT.

The chain couples TRBV19 to TRBJ2-1; a weak D match, TRBD1 (6 bases). Trimming removed 5 bases at V and 10 bases at J, with 9 bases between. The CDR3 is 11 residues long. Germline-derived CDR1 and CDR2 are LNHDA and SQIVND (reference sequence). CDR3 loop: CASSFGTEQFF. Written as DNA, the CDR3 is TGTGCCAGTAGTTTCGGGACAGAGCAGTTCTTC.

The chain couples TRBV28 to TRBJ2-3, with 11 bases fitting TRBD2. The germline V gene encodes CDR1 MDHEN and CDR2 SYDVKM. The CDR3 runs 17 residues. J gave up 2 bases and V 5 bases, and 9 bases lay outside the gene matches. The CDR3: CASSTRTSGSYTDTQYF. CDR3 in DNA: TGTGCCAGCAGTACCAGAACTAGCGGGAGTTACACAGATACGCAGTATTTT.